This T cell receptor beta chain originates from a study of shared clonotypes between healthy human individuals. The protocol was immunoSEQ multiplex PCR, while the TCRdb copy is restricted to in-frame clones and leaves out a portion. Of about 680,000 clones listed, around 73% are singletons. Of note for this clone: Its antigen is not identified. This sample also contains other DNA sequences that code for the same CDR3.

Study outcomes and limitations: Estimated richness values were generally larger in naive subsets than in memory subsets.

The length of the CDR3 is 15 residues. The V gene's germline CDR1 is SGHRS and CDR2 YFSETQ. V shed 4 bases and J 4 bases; nucleotides not matched to a gene: 7. The material sequenced was memory CD4+ T cells sorted from blood. The subset is: CD45RA-negative fraction. The sequence came from a woman aged 30 to 39 in good health. This rearrangement joins TRBV5-1 to TRBJ2-1, with 8 nucleotides matching TRBD2. DNA of the CDR3: TGCGCCAGCAGCCAGGCTAGCGGGTCGTACAATGAGCAGTTCTTC. It encodes CASSQASGSYNEQFF.